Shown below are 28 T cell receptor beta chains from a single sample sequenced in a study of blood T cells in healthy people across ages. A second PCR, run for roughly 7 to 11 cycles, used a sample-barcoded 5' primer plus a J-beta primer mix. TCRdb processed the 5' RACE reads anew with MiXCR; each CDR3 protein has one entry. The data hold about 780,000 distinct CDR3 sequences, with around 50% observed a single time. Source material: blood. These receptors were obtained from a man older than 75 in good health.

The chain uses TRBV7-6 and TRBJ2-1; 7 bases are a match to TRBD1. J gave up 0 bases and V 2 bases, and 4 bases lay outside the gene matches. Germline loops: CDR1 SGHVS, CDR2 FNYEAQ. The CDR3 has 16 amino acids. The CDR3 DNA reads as TGTGCCAGCAGCTTACCGGGACAGACCTCCTACAATGAGCAGTTCTTC. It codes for CASSLPGQTSYNEQFF.

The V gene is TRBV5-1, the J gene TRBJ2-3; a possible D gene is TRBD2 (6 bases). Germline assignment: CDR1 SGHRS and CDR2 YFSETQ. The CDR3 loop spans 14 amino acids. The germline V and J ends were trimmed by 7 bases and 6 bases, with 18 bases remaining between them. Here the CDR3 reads CASQPEGSWDTQYF. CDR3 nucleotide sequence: TGCGCCAGCCAGCCGGAGGGGAGTTGGGATACGCAGTATTTT.

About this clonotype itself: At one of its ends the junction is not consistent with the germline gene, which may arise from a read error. The CDR3 reads CGVGGGDGNQPQHF. The CDR3 DNA follows: TGCGGCGTTGGTGGAGGGGATGGCAATCAGCCCCAGCATTTT. This chain uses TRBV29-1 with TRBJ1-5, with D possibly TRBD1 on 5 matching bases. Per the germline V gene, CDR1 is SQVTM and CDR2 is ANQGSEA. This CDR3 comprises 14 residues.

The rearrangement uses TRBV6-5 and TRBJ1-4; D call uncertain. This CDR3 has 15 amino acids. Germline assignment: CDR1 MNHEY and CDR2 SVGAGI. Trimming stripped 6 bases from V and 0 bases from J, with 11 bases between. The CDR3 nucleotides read TGTGCCAGCAGACCCAGAACAGCAACTAATGAAAAACTGTTTTTT. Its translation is CASRPRTATNEKLFF.

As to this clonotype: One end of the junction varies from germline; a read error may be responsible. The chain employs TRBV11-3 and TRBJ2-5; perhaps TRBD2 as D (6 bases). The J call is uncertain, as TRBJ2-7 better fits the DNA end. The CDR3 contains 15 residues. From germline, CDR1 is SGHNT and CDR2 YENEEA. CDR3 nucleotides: TGTGCCGGCAGCTTAGATCGTGCGGGGTCCTACGAGCAGTACTTC. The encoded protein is CAGSLDRAGSYEQYF.

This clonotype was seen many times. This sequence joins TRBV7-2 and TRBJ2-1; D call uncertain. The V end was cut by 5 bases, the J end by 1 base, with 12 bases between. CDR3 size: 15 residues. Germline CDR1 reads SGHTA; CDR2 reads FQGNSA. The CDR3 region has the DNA TGTGCCAGCAGCCGACCGACCCAGTCCTACAATGAGCAGTTCTTC. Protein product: CASSRPTQSYNEQFF.

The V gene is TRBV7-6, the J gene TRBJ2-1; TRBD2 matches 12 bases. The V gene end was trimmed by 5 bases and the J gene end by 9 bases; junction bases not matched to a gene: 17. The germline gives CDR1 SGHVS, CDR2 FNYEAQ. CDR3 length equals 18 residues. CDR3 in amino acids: CASSEAGGTSGSAGEQFF. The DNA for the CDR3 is TGTGCCAGCAGCGAGGCGGGGGGGACTAGCGGGTCGGCCGGTGAGCAGTTCTTC.

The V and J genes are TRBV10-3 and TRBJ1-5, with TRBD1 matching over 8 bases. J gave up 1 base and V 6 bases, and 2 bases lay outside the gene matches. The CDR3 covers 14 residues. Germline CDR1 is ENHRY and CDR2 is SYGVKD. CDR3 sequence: CAISRDRSNQPQHF. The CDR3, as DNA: TGTGCCATCAGCCGGGACAGGAGCAATCAGCCCCAGCATTTT.

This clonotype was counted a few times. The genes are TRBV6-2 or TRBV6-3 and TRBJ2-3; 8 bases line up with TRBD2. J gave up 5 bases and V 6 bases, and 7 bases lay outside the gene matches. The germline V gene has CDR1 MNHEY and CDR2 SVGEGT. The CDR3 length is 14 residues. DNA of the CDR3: TGTGCCAGCAGGAAGAGCGGGAGCGGAGATACGCAGTATTTT. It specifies CASRKSGSGDTQYF.

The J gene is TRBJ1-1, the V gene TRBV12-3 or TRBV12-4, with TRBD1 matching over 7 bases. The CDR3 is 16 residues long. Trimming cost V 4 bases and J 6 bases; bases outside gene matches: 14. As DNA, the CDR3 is TGTGCCAGCAGTTCGCAAGGGGGCGGGTTTGGGGCTGAAGCTTTCTTT. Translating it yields CASSSQGGGFGAEAFF.

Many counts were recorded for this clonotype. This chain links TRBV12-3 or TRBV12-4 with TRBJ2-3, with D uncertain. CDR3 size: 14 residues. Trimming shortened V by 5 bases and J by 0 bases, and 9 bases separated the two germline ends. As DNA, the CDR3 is TGTGCCAGCAGTCCTACGGTTAGCACAGATACGCAGTATTTT. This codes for CASSPTVSTDTQYF.

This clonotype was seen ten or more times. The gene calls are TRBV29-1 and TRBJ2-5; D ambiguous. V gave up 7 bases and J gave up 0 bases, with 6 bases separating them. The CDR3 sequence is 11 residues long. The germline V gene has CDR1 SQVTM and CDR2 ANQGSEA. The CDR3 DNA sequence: TGCAGCGCAACGCACCAAGAGACCCAGTACTTC. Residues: CSATHQETQYF.

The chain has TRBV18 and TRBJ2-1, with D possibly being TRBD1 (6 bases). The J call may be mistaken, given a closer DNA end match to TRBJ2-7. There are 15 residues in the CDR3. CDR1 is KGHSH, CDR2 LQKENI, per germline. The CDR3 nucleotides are TGTGCCAGCTCACCTGAACAGGGTTCCTACAATGAGCAGTACTTC. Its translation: CASSPEQGSYNEQYF.

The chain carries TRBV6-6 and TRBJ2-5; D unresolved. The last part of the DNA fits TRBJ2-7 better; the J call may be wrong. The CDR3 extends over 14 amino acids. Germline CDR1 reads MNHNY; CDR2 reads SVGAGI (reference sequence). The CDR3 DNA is TGTGCCAGCAGTGATCCACAGCTTTTCGACGAGCAGTACTTC. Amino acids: CASSDPQLFDEQYF.

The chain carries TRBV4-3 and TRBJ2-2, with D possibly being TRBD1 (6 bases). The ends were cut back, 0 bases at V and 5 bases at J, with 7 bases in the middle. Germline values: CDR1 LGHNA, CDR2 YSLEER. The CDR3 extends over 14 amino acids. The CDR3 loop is CASSQDGQTGELFF. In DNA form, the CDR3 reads TGCGCCAGCAGCCAAGATGGACAGACCGGGGAGCTGTTTTTT.

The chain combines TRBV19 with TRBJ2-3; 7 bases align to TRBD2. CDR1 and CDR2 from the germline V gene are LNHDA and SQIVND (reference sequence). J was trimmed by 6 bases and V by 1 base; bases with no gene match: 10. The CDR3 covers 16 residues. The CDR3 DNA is TGTGCCAGTAGTATAGTGGCTAGCGGAGGCCCCGATACGCAGTATTTT. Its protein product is CASSIVASGGPDTQYF.

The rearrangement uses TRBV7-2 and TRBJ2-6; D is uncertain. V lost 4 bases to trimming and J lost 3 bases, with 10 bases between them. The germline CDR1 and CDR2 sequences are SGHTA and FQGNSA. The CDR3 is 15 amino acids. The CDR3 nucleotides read TGTGCCAGCAGCTCTCGGGCGCATGGGGCCAACGTCCTGACTTTC. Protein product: CASSSRAHGANVLTF.

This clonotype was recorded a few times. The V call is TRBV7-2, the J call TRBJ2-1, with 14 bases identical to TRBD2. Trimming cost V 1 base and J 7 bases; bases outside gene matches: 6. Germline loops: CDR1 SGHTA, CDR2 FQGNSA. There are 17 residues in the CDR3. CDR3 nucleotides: TGTGCCAGCAGCTTAGTAGGGACTAGCGGGAGCAGAAATGAGCAGTTCTTC. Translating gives CASSLVGTSGSRNEQFF.

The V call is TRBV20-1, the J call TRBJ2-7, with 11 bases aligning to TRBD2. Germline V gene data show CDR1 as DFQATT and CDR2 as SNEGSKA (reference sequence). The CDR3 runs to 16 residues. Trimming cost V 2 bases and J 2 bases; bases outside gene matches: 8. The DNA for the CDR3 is TGCAGTGCTAGATGGCTAGCGGGGGGCAATACCTACGAGCAGTACTTC. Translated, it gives CSARWLAGGNTYEQYF.

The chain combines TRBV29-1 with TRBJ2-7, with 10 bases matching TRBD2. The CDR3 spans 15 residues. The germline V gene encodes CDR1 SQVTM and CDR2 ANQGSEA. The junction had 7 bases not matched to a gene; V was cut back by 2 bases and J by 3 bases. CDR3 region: CSVEISGLADYEQYF. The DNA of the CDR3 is TGCAGCGTTGAAATCTCAGGACTAGCGGACTACGAGCAGTACTTC.

CDR3 sequence reads: CASSFGPQLNYGYTF. The CDR3 bases are TGTGCCAGCAGTTTTGGTCCACAACTTAACTATGGCTACACCTTC. V is TRBV12-3 or TRBV12-4 and J is TRBJ1-2; no firm D call. The length of the CDR3 is 15 residues. Trimming removed 3 bases at V and 1 base at J, with 12 bases between.

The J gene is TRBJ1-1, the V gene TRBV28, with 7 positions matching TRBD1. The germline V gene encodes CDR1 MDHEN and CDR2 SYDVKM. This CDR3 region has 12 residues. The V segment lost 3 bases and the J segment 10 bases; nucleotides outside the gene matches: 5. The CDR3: CASSFRQGRAFF. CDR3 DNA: TGTGCCAGCAGTTTCCGACAGGGTAGAGCTTTCTTT.

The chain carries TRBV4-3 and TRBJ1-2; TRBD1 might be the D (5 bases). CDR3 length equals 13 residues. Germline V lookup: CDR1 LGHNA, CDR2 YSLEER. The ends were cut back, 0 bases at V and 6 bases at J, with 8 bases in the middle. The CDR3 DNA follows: TGCGCCAGCAGCCAAGAGGTAGGGGATGGCTACACCTTC. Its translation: CASSQEVGDGYTF.

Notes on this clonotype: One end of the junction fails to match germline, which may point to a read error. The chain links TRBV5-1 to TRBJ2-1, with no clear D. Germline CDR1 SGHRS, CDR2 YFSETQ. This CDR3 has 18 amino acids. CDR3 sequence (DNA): TGCGCAAGCAGCTTGACTCCTTCGTCCCCGAGCTCCTACAATGAGCAGTTCTTC. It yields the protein CASSLTPSSPSSYNEQFF.

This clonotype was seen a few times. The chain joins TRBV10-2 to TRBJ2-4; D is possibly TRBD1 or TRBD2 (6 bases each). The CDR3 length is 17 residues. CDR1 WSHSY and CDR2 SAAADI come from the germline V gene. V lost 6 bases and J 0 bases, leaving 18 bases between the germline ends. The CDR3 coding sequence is TGCGCCAGCAGCGACTTACAGGGACTTCTAGCCAAAAACATTCAGTACTTC. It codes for CASSDLQGLLAKNIQYF.

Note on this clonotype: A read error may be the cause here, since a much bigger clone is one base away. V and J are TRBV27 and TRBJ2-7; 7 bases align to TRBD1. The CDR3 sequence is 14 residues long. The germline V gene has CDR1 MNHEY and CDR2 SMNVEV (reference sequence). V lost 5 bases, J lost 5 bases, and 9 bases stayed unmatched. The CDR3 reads CASSVSGQVHEQYF. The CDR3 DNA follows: TGTGCCAGCAGTGTTTCAGGACAGGTCCACGAGCAGTACTTC.

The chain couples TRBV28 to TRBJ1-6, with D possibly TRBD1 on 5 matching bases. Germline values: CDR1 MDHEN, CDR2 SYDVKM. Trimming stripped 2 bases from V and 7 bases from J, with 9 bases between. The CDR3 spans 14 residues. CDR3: CASSLVGDNSPLHF. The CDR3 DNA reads TGTGCCAGCAGTTTAGTAGGGGACAATTCACCCCTCCACTTT. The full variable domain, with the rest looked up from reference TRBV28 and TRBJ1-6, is DVKVTQSSRYLVKRTGEKVFLECVQDMDHENMFWYRQDPGLGLRLIYFSYDVKMKEKGDIPEGYSVSREKKERFSLILESASTNQTSMYLCASSLVGDNSPLHFGNGTRLTVT.

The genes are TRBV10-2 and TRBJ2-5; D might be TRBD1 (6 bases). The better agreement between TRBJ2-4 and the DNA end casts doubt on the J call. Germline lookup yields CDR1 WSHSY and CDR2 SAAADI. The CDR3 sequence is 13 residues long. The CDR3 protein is CASGGSEKNIQYF. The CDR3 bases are TGCGCCAGCGGGGGCAGCGAGAAAAACATTCAGTACTTC.